These T cell receptor beta chains were read from a single sample in a study of blood T cell repertoires in COVID-19. Sequencing used immunoSEQ multiplex PCR; TCRdb keeps in-frame clones, though not all of them. The sample lists about 230,000 clones, 75% to 85% occurring once. Sequences were obtained from peripheral blood. The origin of the receptors is a man aged 40-49 years who had recovered from COVID-19. CDR3s include the opening cysteine and the closing phenylalanine or tryptophan.

TRBV7-8,TRBJ1-2,CASSLGQGSNYGYTF
TRBV10-2,TRBJ2-7,CASEGEMGREQYF
TRBV12-3/TRBV12-4,TRBJ1-2,CASSRQGDYGYTF
TRBV5-1,TRBJ1-2,CASRLPQDLYGYTF
TRBV13,TRBJ2-3,CASSLADTQYF
TRBV30,TRBJ1-4,CACRHEKLFF
TRBV6-2/TRBV6-3,TRBJ2-2,CASSALAIHTGELFF
TRBV19,TRBJ1-1,CASSLRTGRKPEAFF
TRBV6-1,TRBJ1-4,CASSEGDSNEKLFF
TRBV29-1,TRBJ1-2,CSVEPRGYTF
TRBV11-2,TRBJ2-2,CASSSSFGLAGVIGELFF
TRBV19,TRBJ2-7,CASSIRGEGYEQYF